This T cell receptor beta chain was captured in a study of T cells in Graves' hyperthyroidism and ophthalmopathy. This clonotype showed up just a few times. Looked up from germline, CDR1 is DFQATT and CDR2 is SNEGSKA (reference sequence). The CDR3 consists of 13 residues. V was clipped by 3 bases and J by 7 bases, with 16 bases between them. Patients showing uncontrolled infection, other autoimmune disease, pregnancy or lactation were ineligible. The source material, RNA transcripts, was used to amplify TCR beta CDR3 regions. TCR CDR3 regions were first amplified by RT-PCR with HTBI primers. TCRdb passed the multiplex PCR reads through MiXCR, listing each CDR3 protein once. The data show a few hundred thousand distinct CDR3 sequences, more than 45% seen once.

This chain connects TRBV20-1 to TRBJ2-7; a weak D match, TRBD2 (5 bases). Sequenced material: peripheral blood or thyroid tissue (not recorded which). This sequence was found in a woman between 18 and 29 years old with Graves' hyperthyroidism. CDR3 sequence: CSASRASSREQYF. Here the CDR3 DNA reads TGCAGTGCTAGTAGGGCGTCTAGCCGTGAGCAGTACTTC.